The clone carrying this TCR beta chain was seen a few times. Using immunoSEQ multiplex PCR, the repertoire was profiled, and TCRdb retains in-frame clones only, with some absent. The sample records tens of thousands of clones, about 89% being singletons. This sample is part of a study of blood T cell repertoires in COVID-19. Study-level information: From T cells, B-cell-depleted T cells, or PBMCs came the material, which was cDNA or gDNA.

The J segment lost 8 bases and the V segment lost 1 base, leaving 9 bases of the junction unmatched. Per germline, CDR1 SGHDT and CDR2 YYEEEE. The CDR3 runs to 16 residues. The gene calls are TRBV5-6 and TRBJ1-6; 7 nucleotides match TRBD1. Sequenced input: peripheral blood. The receptor was derived from a man between 60 and 75 years old with acute or convalescent COVID-19. For the CDR3, the DNA is TGTGCCAGCAGCTTGTTGACAGGGACGGGATATTCACCCCTCCACTTT. Amino acids: CASSLLTGTGYSPLHF.